This T cell receptor (beta chain) was recorded in a study of T cells in Graves' hyperthyroidism and ophthalmopathy. Across the study: Upon initial diagnosis and before any treatment, peripheral blood was collected.

This clonotype was observed a single time. No conserved phenylalanine or tryptophan ends this CDR3, so it is likely a read error. Because the CDR3's place on the DNA is in doubt, the DNA is left out and the CDR3 is given as listed by TCRdb. Amplification targeted TCR beta CDR3 regions from RNA transcripts. First-round RT-PCR with HTBI primers amplified the TCR CDR3 region. TCRdb called the multiplex PCR reads again in MiXCR, with one record for every CDR3 protein. The top ten clones hold less than 40% of a sample with about 760,000 distinct CDR3 sequences, 35% of them seen once. Ends included, the CDR3 has 8 residues. Germline CDR1 and CDR2: SSHAT and FNYEAQ (reference sequence).

The clonotype was recovered from a woman in her thirties or forties with Graves' hyperthyroidism. The J gene is TRBJ1-2, the V gene TRBV7-7; whether TRBD1, the table's D call, matches the DNA was not checked. The sample comprised blood. CDR3 in amino acids: CASSSDWE.